These T cell receptor beta chains were read from a single sample in a study of blood T cell repertoires in COVID-19. TCRdb's copy holds only in-frame clones and misses some; the assay was immunoSEQ multiplex PCR. The table has 300,000 to 500,000 clones, over 75% seen once. The material sequenced was PBMCs or T cells enriched from blood (not recorded which). These receptors were collected from a woman aged 25 to 39 with acute COVID-19. The CDR3 runs from the conserved cysteine through the conserved F or W. The D gene is left open where the match is weak. For some rows the clone size is stated as once, few or many, or as a class when expanded; others skip it.

v_gene	j_gene	d_gene	abundance	CDR3aa	CDR3nt
TRBV19	TRBJ2-2	TRBD1	-	CASSMDRGAGELFF	TGTGCCAGTAGTATGGACAGGGGAGCCGGGGAGCTGTTTTTT
TRBV7-8	TRBJ2-7	TRBD1	-	CASSLPTGGYEQYF	TGTGCCAGCAGCTTACCGACAGGGGGCTACGAGCAGTACTTC
TRBV7-9	TRBJ2-7	-	-	CASSLRGDSYEQYF	TGTGCCAGCAGCTTAAGGGGGGACAGTTACGAGCAGTACTTC
TRBV5-5	TRBJ2-5	TRBD1	-	CASSSDRGEETQYF	TGTGCCAGCAGCTCGGACAGGGGAGAAGAGACCCAGTACTTC
TRBV4-3	TRBJ1-1	-	-	CASSEEGGRGTEAFF	TGCGCCAGCAGCGAAGAGGGGGGGCGAGGGACTGAAGCTTTCTTT
TRBV5-4	TRBJ2-1	TRBD2	-	CASSPGLAGSPRVNEQFF	TGTGCCAGCAGCCCTGGGCTAGCGGGTTCCCCCCGGGTCAATGAGCAGTTCTTC
TRBV18	TRBJ2-7	-	once	CASSPGQNTEQYF	TGTGCCAGCTCACCAGGACAAAATACCGAGCAGTACTTC
TRBV7-2	TRBJ1-2	-	-	CASSLGQGNYGYTF	TGTGCCAGCAGCTTAGGGCAGGGTAACTATGGCTACACCTTC
TRBV10-2	TRBJ2-7	TRBD1	-	CASLGTGSYEQYF	TGCGCCAGCCTAGGGACAGGCTCCTACGAGCAGTACTTC
TRBV11-2	TRBJ1-1	TRBD1	-	CASSLGQGNFNTEAFF	TGTGCCAGCAGCTTAGGACAGGGGAACTTCAACACTGAAGCTTTCTTT
TRBV23-1	TRBJ1-4	-	-	CASSQSSPGRRTNNEKLFF	TGCGCCAGCAGTCAATCGAGTCCAGGCCGGCGGACTAATAATGAAAAACTGTTTTTT
TRBV21-1	TRBJ1-2	-	-	CASSNRGQGATWYGYTF	TGTGCCAGCAGCAACCGGGGACAGGGGGCGACGTGGTATGGCTACACCTTC
TRBV5-1	TRBJ1-2	TRBD1	-	CASWPGQGNGYTF	TGCGCCAGCTGGCCGGGACAGGGGAATGGCTACACCTTC
TRBV10-3	TRBJ1-4	TRBD1	-	CAIGGQGQTNEKLFF	TGTGCCATCGGGGGACAGGGGCAAACTAATGAAAAACTGTTTTTT
TRBV19	TRBJ1-1	TRBD1	-	CASSMGTGWTEAFF	TGTGCCAGTAGTATGGGGACAGGGTGGACTGAAGCTTTCTTT
TRBV2	TRBJ1-1	TRBD1	-	CASRYRGRNTEAFF	TGTGCCAGCAGATACAGGGGGCGGAACACTGAAGCTTTCTTT
TRBV18	TRBJ2-7	-	-	CASSRGQNYEQYF	TGTGCCAGCTCGCGGGGACAGAACTACGAGCAGTACTTC
TRBV9	TRBJ1-5	TRBD1	once	CASSPGGDRGWQPQHF	TGTGCCAGCAGCCCCGGGGGGGACAGGGGATGGCAGCCCCAGCATTTT
TRBV24-1	TRBJ1-5	-	-	CATSDNTGIQPQHF	TGTGCCACCAGTGATAATACAGGAATCCAGCCCCAGCATTTT
TRBV4-1	TRBJ1-2	-	-	CASSPPTANYGYTF	TGCGCCAGCAGCCCCCCGACAGCAAACTATGGCTACACCTTC
TRBV10-2	TRBJ1-1	-	once	CASSENPRGTEAFF	TGCGCCAGCAGTGAAAATCCCCGAGGGACTGAAGCTTTCTTT
TRBV29-1	TRBJ1-1	TRBD1	once	CSVGQGLDTEAFF	TGCAGCGTCGGACAGGGGCTCGACACTGAAGCTTTCTTT
TRBV24-1	TRBJ1-4	TRBD1	-	CATSDGGGNEKLFF	TGTGCCACCAGTGACGGAGGGGGCAATGAAAAACTGTTTTTT
TRBV7-9	TRBJ2-7	-	-	CASSLEWGEPYF	TGTGCCAGCAGCTTAGAGTGGGGGGAGCCCTACTTC
TRBV2	TRBJ1-2	-	-	CASSEVRAGRGGYTF	TGTGCCAGCAGTGAAGTTAGGGCAGGGCGGGGTGGCTACACCTTC
TRBV10-1	TRBJ1-1	TRBD1	-	CASSESGTGFTEAFF	TGCGCCAGCAGTGAATCCGGGACAGGGTTTACTGAAGCTTTCTTT
TRBV2	TRBJ2-7	-	-	CASIATRGAHEQYF	TGTGCCAGCATAGCGACCCGGGGGGCTCACGAGCAGTACTTC
TRBV5-1	TRBJ1-4	TRBD1	-	CASSPGQGLEKLFF	TGCGCCAGCAGTCCGGGACAGGGTTTAGAAAAACTGTTTTTT
TRBV11-2	TRBJ2-7	TRBD1	-	CASSTGQGSSYEQYF	TGTGCCAGCAGCACCGGACAGGGGTCATCCTACGAGCAGTACTTC
TRBV7-9	TRBJ1-2	TRBD1	-	CASSPRTGNLRYGYTF	TGTGCCAGCAGCCCCAGGACAGGGAACCTGCGGTATGGCTACACCTTC
TRBV7-2	TRBJ1-5	TRBD1	-	CASSLLRGPGNQPQHF	TGTGCCAGCAGCCTACTCAGGGGGCCTGGGAATCAGCCCCAGCATTTT
TRBV21-1	TRBJ1-1	-	-	CASSKVRQNTEAFF	TGTGCCAGCAGCAAAGTCAGACAGAACACTGAAGCTTTCTTT
TRBV5-6	TRBJ1-2	TRBD1	-	CASSPRDSYGNGYTF	TGTGCCAGCAGCCCCCGGGACAGCTACGGGAATGGCTACACCTTC
TRBV4-2	TRBJ2-7	TRBD2	-	CASSQGEGPPQEQYF	TGTGCCAGCAGCCAAGGGGAGGGACCCCCGCAGGAGCAGTACTTC
TRBV7-2	TRBJ2-1	TRBD2	-	CASSLSRPGLAGQQFF	TGTGCCAGCAGCTTAAGTCGGCCGGGACTAGCGGGTCAGCAGTTCTTC
TRBV11-2	TRBJ2-7	-	few	CASSTISGKTYEQYF	TGTGCCAGCAGCACCATTAGCGGAAAAACCTACGAGCAGTACTTC
TRBV7-2	TRBJ2-5	TRBD2	few	CASSSSWGGGATQYF	TGTGCCAGCAGCTCCTCCTGGGGCGGGGGGGCGACCCAGTACTTC
TRBV4-1	TRBJ2-3	TRBD2	-	CASSHGSLAGELTDTQYF	TGCGCCAGCAGCCATGGTTCCCTAGCGGGGGAACTTACAGATACGCAGTATTTT
TRBV18	TRBJ2-4	-	-	CASSPLPSPGNIQYF	TGTGCCAGCTCACCCCTTCCCTCCCCGGGGAACATTCAGTACTTC
TRBV5-6	TRBJ2-2	TRBD2	-	CASSFQAGGPKEGELFF	TGTGCCAGCAGCTTCCAAGCGGGGGGGCCGAAGGAAGGGGAGCTGTTTTTT
TRBV19	TRBJ2-7	-	-	CASSIIGGDEQYF	TGTGCCAGTAGTATAATCGGAGGGGATGAGCAGTACTTC
TRBV7-3	TRBJ2-7	-	once	CASSLTPQGRNEQYF	TGTGCCAGCAGCTTAACCCCACAGGGGAGGAACGAGCAGTACTTC
TRBV3-1/TRBV3-2	TRBJ1-1	-	few	CASSQGAPEAFF	TGTGCCAGCAGCCAAGGGGCTCCTGAAGCTTTCTTT
TRBV6-2/TRBV6-3	TRBJ2-4	TRBD2	-	CASSYLTSGGTKNIQYF	TGTGCCAGCAGTTACCTCACTAGCGGGGGGACCAAAAACATTCAGTACTTC
TRBV9	TRBJ2-3	-	once	CASSPRLQLPSHPDTQYF	TGTGCCAGCAGCCCCAGACTACAGCTTCCATCGCATCCAGATACGCAGTATTTT
TRBV2	TRBJ1-2	TRBD1	-	CASTGQSNYGYTF	TGTGCCAGCACGGGACAGAGTAACTATGGCTACACCTTC
TRBV5-4	TRBJ2-3	TRBD2	-	CASSQKLLAGGGADTQYF	TGTGCCAGCAGCCAAAAACTACTAGCGGGGGGAGGGGCAGATACGCAGTATTTT
TRBV6-5	TRBJ2-2	-	-	CASRDSGQGAGELFF	TGTGCCAGCAGAGACAGCGGGCAGGGCGCCGGGGAGCTGTTTTTT
TRBV7-9	TRBJ2-7	TRBD1	-	CASSRRSATGRTEQYF	TGTGCCAGCAGCCGCAGGTCAGCGACAGGGCGGACCGAGCAGTACTTC
TRBV9	TRBJ1-4	TRBD1	-	CASSAGQPTNEKLFF	TGTGCCAGCAGCGCGGGACAGCCAACTAATGAAAAACTGTTTTTT